The following is a T cell receptor beta chain sequence with its context. Germline CDR1 is SGHTA and CDR2 is FQGNSA. This CDR3 region has 14 residues. These data belong to a study of tumor-infiltrating lymphocytes in oesophageal squamous cell carcinoma. MiXCR, run by TCRdb on the PCR reads, gives a single entry per CDR3 protein. The sample holds about 12,000 distinct CDR3 sequences, about 60% seen once. The sequenced sample was esophageal tumor tissue. This clonotype originated in a female donor with esophageal squamous cell carcinoma. The rearrangement links TRBV7-2 to TRBJ2-1; TRBD1 agrees at 7 bases. The J call may be wrong; the DNA end is better matched by TRBJ2-7. For the CDR3, the DNA is TGTGCCAGCAGCTCCGGACAGGTCTCCTACGAGCAGTACTTC. It translates to CASSSGQVSYEQYF.